This passage covers 27 T cell receptor beta chains from one sample sequenced in a study of T cell repertoires in cytomegalovirus infection. Via MiXCR, TCRdb re-called the reads, giving one row per CDR3 protein. The data hold approximately 590,000 distinct CDR3 sequences, with 40% observed a single time. These receptors' targets are unknown. Sequenced here: cultured PBMCs, sampled from culture after CMV antigen stimulation. Source of these receptors: a human donor in good health (CMV status not recorded). Some clones in this sample may be carry-over from other donors' samples.

This clonotype occurred a few times. The V call is TRBV7-9, the J call TRBJ2-7, with 7 positions matching TRBD1. From germline, CDR1 is SEHNR and CDR2 FQNEAQ (reference sequence). This CDR3 contains 17 residues. V gave up 4 bases and J gave up 0 bases; unmatched junction bases: 12. The CDR3 sequence is CASSSQPDRASSYEQYF. The CDR3 bases are TGTGCCAGCAGCTCCCAACCCGACAGGGCAAGCTCCTACGAGCAGTACTTC.

This clonotype was observed once. This chain connects TRBV15 to TRBJ2-1, with unresolved D. The ends were cut back, 8 bases at V and 0 bases at J, with 14 bases in the middle. The CDR3 has 15 residues. Germline V gives CDR1 LNHNV, CDR2 YYDKDF (reference sequence). CDR3 in amino acids: CATRTRSRSYNEQFF. The CDR3 DNA reads as TGTGCCACCCGAACCCGGAGCCGCTCCTACAATGAGCAGTTCTTC.

This clonotype occurred many times. The chain is built from TRBV20-1 and TRBJ2-7; possible D gene TRBD2, 6 bases. This CDR3 has 12 residues. Per the germline V gene, CDR1 is DFQATT and CDR2 is SNEGSKA (reference sequence). With 3 bases removed from V and 0 bases from J, the gap between germline ends came to 6 bases. The chain's CDR3 is CSASGSSYEQYF. CDR3 nucleotide sequence: TGCAGTGCTAGCGGGAGCTCCTACGAGCAGTACTTC.

The chain combines TRBV4-2 with TRBJ2-1; 8 bases align to TRBD2. The V and J ends lost 0 bases and 9 bases, in that order; junction bases with no gene match: 7. CDR1 and CDR2 from the germline V gene are LGHNA and YNFKEQ. The CDR3 contains 15 residues. The CDR3 here is CASSQDNGGAREQFF. In nucleotides, the CDR3 is TGTGCCAGCAGCCAAGATAACGGGGGGGCTCGTGAGCAGTTCTTC.

The rearrangement joins TRBV19 to TRBJ2-3; tentatively, D is TRBD1 (6 bases). This CDR3 spans 17 amino acids. V shed 2 bases and J shed 0 bases, with 15 bases lying between them. Looked up from germline, CDR1 is LNHDA and CDR2 is SQIVND (reference sequence). CDR3 DNA: TGTGCCAGTAGTATAATTGGCAGGGGCCCTAGCACAGATACGCAGTATTTT. Protein: CASSIIGRGPSTDTQYF.

V is TRBV20-1 and J is TRBJ2-1; 8 bases agree with TRBD2. Trimming at V came to 3 bases and at J to 9 bases, leaving 13 bases not matched to a gene. Germline V gives CDR1 DFQATT, CDR2 SNEGSKA (reference sequence). The CDR3 extends over 15 amino acids. The CDR3, as DNA: TGCAGTGCTAGTGCGGGGGGCAGAGTATGGGGTGAGCAGTTCTTC. It encodes CSASAGGRVWGEQFF.

The gene calls are TRBV10-3 and TRBJ2-5, with a possible D match to TRBD1 (5 bases). Germline CDR1 reads ENHRY; CDR2 reads SYGVKD. V was trimmed by 3 bases and J by 3 bases, leaving 8 bases between them. The CDR3 extends over 13 amino acids. CDR3 amino acids: CAISEGREETQYF. Written as DNA, the CDR3 is TGTGCCATCAGTGAAGGCAGGGAAGAGACCCAGTACTTC.

The chain carries TRBV19 and TRBJ1-4; D gene uncertain. The CDR3 has 14 residues. V was cut by 3 bases and J by 0 bases, with 5 bases left in between. CDR1 LNHDA and CDR2 SQIVND come from the germline V gene (reference sequence). This CDR3 is CASSMFSTNEKLFF. CDR3 DNA: TGTGCCAGTAGTATGTTCTCAACTAATGAAAAACTGTTTTTT.

This clonotype occurred many times. The chain has TRBV7-2 and TRBJ2-1, with TRBD2 matching over 11 bases. The CDR3 runs to 15 residues. Germline values: CDR1 SGHTA, CDR2 FQGNSA. V lost 0 bases and J lost 9; bases outside the gene matches: 4. The CDR3 coding sequence is TGTGCCAGCAGCTTAGCTAGCGGGAGGGCCGGTGAGCAGTTCTTC. Translation gives CASSLASGRAGEQFF.

This chain connects TRBV9 to TRBJ2-7, with D perhaps assigned TRBD1 or TRBD2 (5 bases each). V lost 4 bases to trimming and J lost 6 bases, with 23 bases between them. Germline loops: CDR1 SGDLS, CDR2 YYNGEE. This CDR3 spans 16 amino acids. The CDR3 DNA follows: TGTGCCAGCAGCCGATGGGACCGCTTACCCGACTCCGAGCAGTACTTC. It specifies CASSRWDRLPDSEQYF.

The chain links TRBV6-2 or TRBV6-3 to TRBJ2-1, with 7 bases lining up with TRBD2. The junction had 22 bases not matched to a gene; V was cut back by 11 bases and J by 12 bases. Germline assignment: CDR1 MNHEY and CDR2 SVGEGT. This CDR3 has 15 residues. For the CDR3, the DNA is TGTGCCGGCCCACGGGGCGTTTTGCGGGGGAAGGGGCAGTTCTTC. Residues: CAGPRGVLRGKGQFF.

In this sample, this clonotype turned up many times. The chain's CDR3 is CASSLRGLPYEQYF. As DNA, the CDR3 is TGTGCCAGCAGCTTACGAGGTCTCCCCTACGAGCAGTACTTC. The chain couples TRBV7-2 to TRBJ2-7; D gene uncertain. V was pared by 2 bases and J by 2 bases, with 10 bases between. The length of the CDR3 is 14 residues. The germline V gene has CDR1 SGHTA and CDR2 FQGNSA.

V usage is TRBV7-6 and J usage is TRBJ2-6, with D hard to call. Per germline, CDR1 SGHVS and CDR2 FNYEAQ. The V gene lost 1 base and the J gene lost 0 bases, with 4 bases spanning the gap. The CDR3 is 15 amino acids. CDR3 in DNA: TGTGCCAGCAGCTTAGTGGACTCTGGGGCCAACGTCCTGACTTTC. It encodes CASSLVDSGANVLTF.

The chain uses TRBV11-2 and TRBJ2-2; weak D call: TRBD1 (6 bases). The V gene's germline CDR1 is SGHAT and CDR2 FQNNGV. V lost 4 bases to trimming and J lost 5 bases, with 14 bases between them. There are 15 residues in the CDR3. The CDR3 sequence: CASSSTQGRTGELFF. The DNA for the CDR3 is TGTGCCAGCAGCTCAACGCAGGGGCGGACCGGGGAGCTGTTTTTT. Drawing the rest from reference TRBV11-2 and TRBJ2-2, the complete variable domain is EAGVAQSPRYKIIEKRQSVAFWCNPISGHATLYWYQQILGQGPKLLIQFQNNGVVDDSQLPKDRFSAERLKGVDSTLKIQPAKLEDSAVYLCASSSTQGRTGELFFGEGSRLTVL.

The chain links TRBV7-2 to TRBJ2-1, with D perhaps TRBD1 (6 bases). Trimming removed 3 bases at V and 4 bases at J, with 13 bases between. Germline lookup yields CDR1 SGHTA and CDR2 FQGNSA. The CDR3 loop spans 15 amino acids. The CDR3 region is CASSFQAGTYNEQFF. The CDR3 DNA sequence: TGTGCCAGCAGCTTTCAGGCAGGGACATACAATGAGCAGTTCTTC.

This sequence joins TRBV20-1 and TRBJ2-3; no clear D gene. Germline V gene sequence: CDR1 DFQATT, CDR2 SNEGSKA (reference sequence). Trimming took off 8 bases at V and 2 bases at J, with 14 bases between the two ends. The CDR3 runs 13 residues. CDR3 loop: CSPLDGFTDTQYF. CDR3 DNA sequence: TGCAGTCCACTCGACGGTTTCACAGATACGCAGTATTTT.

The chain is built from TRBV20-1 and TRBJ2-1; D may be TRBD2 (5 bases). V dropped 0 bases and J dropped 4 bases, with 10 bases sitting between them. The CDR3 is made up of 14 amino acids. Germline loops: CDR1 DFQATT, CDR2 SNEGSKA (reference sequence). This chain's CDR3 is CSARDPTRYNEQFF. For the CDR3, the DNA is TGCAGTGCTAGAGATCCAACTAGGTACAATGAGCAGTTCTTC.

This clonotype was observed a handful of times. The J gene is TRBJ2-3, the V gene TRBV7-2, with 7 positions matching TRBD2. The V gene end was trimmed by 3 bases and the J gene end by 6 bases; junction bases not matched to a gene: 6. Germline CDR1 and CDR2: SGHTA and FQGNSA. The CDR3 has 14 amino acids. The CDR3 is CASSFQRGEDTQYF. CDR3 DNA: TGTGCCAGCAGCTTCCAGCGGGGCGAGGATACGCAGTATTTT.

The chain recombines TRBV20-1 with TRBJ1-5, with D unclear. CDR3 length: 12 amino acids. Per germline, CDR1 DFQATT and CDR2 SNEGSKA (reference sequence). V was clipped by 3 bases and J by 4 bases, with 7 bases between them. CDR3 bases: TGCAGTGCTAGCCGGGTTAATCAGCCCCAGCATTTT. Translation: CSASRVNQPQHF.

Note on this clonotype: At one boundary the junction diverges from the germline segment, which might be a read error. The rearrangement links TRBV5-3 to TRBJ2-7; D perhaps matches TRBD1 (5 bases). TRBV5-3 is annotated as an ORF whose role is uncertain. The CDR3 is made up of 14 amino acids. The CDR3 loop reads CASSSSAGTYEQYF. The CDR3 bases are TGTGCCAGCAGCTCCTCCGCAGGGACCTACGAGCAGTACTTC.

The rearrangement uses TRBV10-3 and TRBJ2-3, with 9 bases that match TRBD2. Trimming removed 6 bases from V and 2 bases from J; junction bases left unmatched: 6. The length of the CDR3 is 15 residues. Germline V lookup: CDR1 ENHRY, CDR2 SYGVKD. For the CDR3, the DNA is TGTGCCATCAGCCTTGCGGGGGGGAACACAGATACGCAGTATTTT. Amino acid sequence: CAISLAGGNTDTQYF.

The chain joins TRBV4-1 to TRBJ2-4; tentatively, D is TRBD2 (5 bases). The V end lost 4 bases, the J end lost 0 bases, and 16 bases lay between the germline ends. Germline V gene sequence: CDR1 MGHRA, CDR2 YSYEKL. The CDR3 contains 17 residues. The CDR3 coding sequence is TGCGCCAGCAGCCGGTCGGGGAGTACTGAAGCCAAAAACATTCAGTACTTC. Amino acid sequence: CASSRSGSTEAKNIQYF.

As regards this clonotype: A read error may produce the germline difference seen at one junction end. The chain joins TRBV3-1 to TRBJ2-3; TRBD1 or TRBD2 may be the D gene (5 bases each). This CDR3 region has 16 residues. Germline V lookup: CDR1 LGHDT, CDR2 YNNKEL (reference sequence). CDR3 coding DNA: TGTGTCAGCAGCCAAGATCGTGGGACGGTGGTAGATACGCAGTATTTT. Translation: CVSSQDRGTVVDTQYF.

This clonotype was seen only a few times. The chain links TRBV10-3 to TRBJ1-5; D remains unclear. Germline V gene data show CDR1 as ENHRY and CDR2 as SYGVKD. Trimming pared 2 bases from V and 2 bases from J, leaving 4 bases between. The CDR3 is made up of 13 amino acids. DNA of the CDR3: TGTGCCATCAGTGAGGGGGGCAATCAGCCCCAGCATTTT. This translates into CAISEGGNQPQHF.

This clonotype was seen more than once but under ten times. The chain uses TRBV7-2 and TRBJ2-1; D unresolved. CDR1 and CDR2 (germline): SGHTA, FQGNSA. The CDR3 consists of 14 residues. The V gene lost 10 bases and the J gene lost 6 bases, with 19 bases spanning the gap. CDR3 sequence reads: CATPRPGLINEQFF. Written as DNA, the CDR3 is TGTGCCACACCCAGACCGGGTTTAATCAATGAGCAGTTCTTC.

A single count supports this clonotype. The chain recombines TRBV5-4 with TRBJ1-1; no reliable D call. Deletions cut 3 bases from V and 4 bases from J, with 16 bases between. CDR1 and CDR2 (germline): SGHNT, YYREEE (reference sequence). This CDR3 has 15 residues. The chain's CDR3 is CASSSEADRSTEAFF. CDR3 DNA sequence: TGTGCCAGCAGCTCTGAAGCAGACCGGAGCACTGAAGCTTTCTTT.

The CDR3 nucleotides read TGTGCCAGCAGTTTCGGGACAGGGACGGGGGAGCAGTACTTC. Translating it yields CASSFGTGTGEQYF. The chain links TRBV12-3 or TRBV12-4 to TRBJ2-7; 9 bases fit TRBD1. The J segment lost 7 bases and the V segment lost 3 bases, leaving 7 bases of the junction unmatched. The CDR3 is 14 amino acids.